This record looks at one T cell receptor beta chain sequence and its context. The antigen remains undetermined. The sample is drawn from a study of cytomegalovirus exposure and HLA in healthy donors. Study-wide findings and caveats: In a later analysis, 16,951 TCR beta sequences were associated with HLA alleles at 0.05 false discovery rate. Trimming of TCR beta V- and J-genes showed a link, identified in a later analysis, to a missense DCLRE1C variant.

V gave up 0 bases and J gave up 15 bases; unmatched junction bases: 8. Germline CDR1 SGHKS, CDR2 YYEKEE (reference sequence). The CDR3 sequence is 14 residues long. Both 60 Vbeta primers and 13 Jbeta primers went into the PCR. Assay: immunoSEQ multiplex PCR; the TCRdb copy retains only in-frame clones and omits some. This table holds under 40,000 clones. Sequencing was carried out using PBMCs. The rearrangement links TRBV5-5 to TRBJ1-5, with 11 bases identical to TRBD1. The receptor's source is a woman aged 35 to 49 in good health and CMV-seropositive. The CDR3 nucleotides read TGTGCCAGCAGCTTGGATACGGGACAGGGGGTTTGGCATTTT. Translating gives CASSLDTGQGVWHF.